This T cell receptor beta chain was identified during a study of post-analysis software for immune sequencing data. Study as a whole: The study covered relapsing-remitting, secondary progressive and progressive-relapsing courses of multiple sclerosis.

The V and J ends lost 4 bases and 4 bases, in that order; junction bases with no gene match: 6. The germline V gene has CDR1 SQVTM and CDR2 ANQGSEA. The CDR3 is 14 amino acids. This clonotype was detected a few times. Its antigen is currently unknown. Tagging with unique molecular identifiers was a feature of the TCR beta cDNA libraries. T cells numbering roughly 0.85 to 11 million gave rise to 500,000 or so cDNA molecules. TCRdb re-derived calls from the PCR reads in MiXCR, one entry per CDR3 protein. The profile shows roughly 600,000 distinct CDR3 sequences, around 44% of them singletons. Overall study results and limits: Pronounced co-clustering by F measure was evident among identically batched samples. Patients with multiple sclerosis recorded significantly lower normalized Chao1 diversity than controls, the study found. Patients showed TRBV5-6, TRBV5-1 and TRBV20-1 among five TRBV segments more frequent than in controls.

Sequenced material: blood. The source of this sequence is a girl aged 5-17 years with multiple sclerosis. The chain uses TRBV29-1 and TRBJ2-7; TRBD1 matches 11 bases. The CDR3 sequence is CSVGTGGDSYEQYF. The CDR3 nucleotides read TGCAGCGTTGGGACAGGGGGCGATAGTTACGAGCAGTACTTC.